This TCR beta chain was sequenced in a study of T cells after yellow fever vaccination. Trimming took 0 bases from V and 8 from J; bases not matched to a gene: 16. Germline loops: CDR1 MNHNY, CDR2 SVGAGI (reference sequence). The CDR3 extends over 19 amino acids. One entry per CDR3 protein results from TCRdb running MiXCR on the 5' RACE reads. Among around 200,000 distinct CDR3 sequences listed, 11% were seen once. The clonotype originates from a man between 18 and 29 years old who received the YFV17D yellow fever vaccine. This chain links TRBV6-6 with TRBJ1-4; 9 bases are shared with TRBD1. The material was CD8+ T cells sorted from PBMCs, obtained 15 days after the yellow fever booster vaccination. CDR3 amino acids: CASSYSNSRKQGAREKLFF. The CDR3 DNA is TGTGCCAGCAGTTACTCGAATTCCCGAAAACAGGGGGCGAGGGAAAAACTGTTTTTT.